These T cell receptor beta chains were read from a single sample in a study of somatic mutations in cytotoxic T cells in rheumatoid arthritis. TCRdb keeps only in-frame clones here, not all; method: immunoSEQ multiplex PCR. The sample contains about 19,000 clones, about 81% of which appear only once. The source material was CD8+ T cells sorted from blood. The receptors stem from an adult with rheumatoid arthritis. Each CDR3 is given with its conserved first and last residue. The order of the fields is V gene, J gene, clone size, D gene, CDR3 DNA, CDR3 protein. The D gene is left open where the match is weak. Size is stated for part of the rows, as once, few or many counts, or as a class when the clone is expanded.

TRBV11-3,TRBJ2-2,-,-,TGTGCCAGCAGCTTAGGGAGTAATGGGGAGCTGTTTTTT,CASSLGSNGELFF
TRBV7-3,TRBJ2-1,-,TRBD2,TGTGCCAGCAGCCTTTATATAGCGGGAGTCAATGAGCAGTTCTTC,CASSLYIAGVNEQFF
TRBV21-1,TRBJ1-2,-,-,TGTGCCAGCAGCAAAAACTGTCCGGGACAGGGGCCTCATGGCTACACCTTC,CASSKNCPGQGPHGYTF
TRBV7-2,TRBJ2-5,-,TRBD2,TGTGCCAGCAATCTCCTGGGGGCTAGCGGGGGTCTTGAGACCCAGTACTTC,CASNLLGASGGLETQYF
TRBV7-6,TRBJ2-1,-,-,TGTGCCAGCAGCTTAGGGGGGGGGCTATCCTACAATGAGCAGTTCTTC,CASSLGGGLSYNEQFF
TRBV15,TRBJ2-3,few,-,TGTGCCACCAGCAGCCCGGTCCTAGATACGCAGTATTTT,CATSSPVLDTQYF
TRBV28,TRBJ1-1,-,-,TGTGCCAGCAGTATCCCCACAGCGGCAATCACTGAAGCTTTCTTT,CASSIPTAAITEAFF
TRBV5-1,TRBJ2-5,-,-,TGCGCCAGCAGCTTGGGGAGGGTAAACTACCAAGAGACCCAGTACTTC,CASSLGRVNYQETQYF
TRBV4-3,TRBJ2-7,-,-,TGCGCCAGCAGCCAAGATTCCGGGACTCCTGGGGGGGAGCAGTACTTC,CASSQDSGTPGGEQYF
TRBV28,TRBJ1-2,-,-,TGTGCCAGCAGTTTAGGTTCCGGGAATGGCTACACCTTC,CASSLGSGNGYTF
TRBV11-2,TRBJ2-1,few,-,TGTGCCAGCAGCTTAGAAGGCGGTGAGCAGTTCTTC,CASSLEGGEQFF
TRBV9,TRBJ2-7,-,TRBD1,TGTGCCAGCAGCGCCCAGACAGGGACGAGAACCTACGAGCAGTACTTC,CASSAQTGTRTYEQYF
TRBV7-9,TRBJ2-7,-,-,TGTGCCAGCAGCTTAGCCAGGAACAGCCTCTACGAGCAGTACTTC,CASSLARNSLYEQYF
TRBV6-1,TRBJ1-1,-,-,TGTGCCAGCAGTGAGGTAGCAGGGGACCACACTGAAGCTTTCTTT,CASSEVAGDHTEAFF
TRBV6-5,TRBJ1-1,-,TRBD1,TGTGCCAGCAGTTACTCAACAGGGGGAGGTACTGAAGCTTTCTTT,CASSYSTGGGTEAFF
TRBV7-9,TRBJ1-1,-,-,TGTGCCAGCAGCGAACCCGGGACTCTTGAAGCTTTCTTT,CASSEPGTLEAFF
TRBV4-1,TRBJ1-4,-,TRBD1,TGCGCCAGCAGCCAACAGGGACAGCCAACTAATGAAAAACTGTTTTTT,CASSQQGQPTNEKLFF
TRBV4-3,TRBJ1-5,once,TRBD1,TGCGCCAGCAGCCAAAACAGGGGGCAGGGGAGCAATCAGCCCCAGCATTTT,CASSQNRGQGSNQPQHF
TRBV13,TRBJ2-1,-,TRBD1,TGTGCCAGCAGCGTATACCGCGGGACAGGGACGGGTGAGCAGTTCTTC,CASSVYRGTGTGEQFF
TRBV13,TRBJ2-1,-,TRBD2,TGTGCCAGCAGCTTATGGAGCGGGGGGCCACACAATGAGCAGTTCTTC,CASSLWSGGPHNEQFF
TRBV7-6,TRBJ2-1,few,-,TGTGCCAGCAGCCCGGGAGTTCCCTACAATGAGCAGTTCTTC,CASSPGVPYNEQFF
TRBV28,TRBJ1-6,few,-,TGTGCCAGCAGTTTTCCAGGGAGCTCCTATAATTCACCCCTCCACTTT,CASSFPGSSYNSPLHF
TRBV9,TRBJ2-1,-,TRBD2,TGTGCCAGCAGCGGTAGCGGGAAGAGACCCAATGAGCAGTTCTTC,CASSGSGKRPNEQFF
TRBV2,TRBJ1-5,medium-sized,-,TGTGCCAGCAGTGTTCGGGGGACGGGCAATCAGCCCCAGCATTTT,CASSVRGTGNQPQHF
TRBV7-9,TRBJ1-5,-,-,TGTGCCAGCAGCTTAGGTGGCGTGGGGCGCGATCAGCCCCAGCATTTT,CASSLGGVGRDQPQHF
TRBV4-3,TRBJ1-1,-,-,TGCGCCAGCAGCCAAGAAAACAGGCCTGAGACTGAAGCTTTCTTT,CASSQENRPETEAFF
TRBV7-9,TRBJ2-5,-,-,TGTGCCAGCAGCTTGGTTGCAGTACGGGAGACCCAGTACTTC,CASSLVAVRETQYF
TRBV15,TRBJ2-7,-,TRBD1,TGTGCCACCAGCAGAGTACCGGGACAGGGTCACTACGAGCAGTACTTC,CATSRVPGQGHYEQYF
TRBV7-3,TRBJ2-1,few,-,TGTGCCACTAGCACCATGGCGGGCGTCTCCTACAATGAGCAGTTCTTC,CATSTMAGVSYNEQFF
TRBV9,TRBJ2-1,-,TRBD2,TGTGCCAGCAGCGCGAGGGTCCAGCTAGCGGGGGTTAATGAGCAGTTCTTC,CASSARVQLAGVNEQFF
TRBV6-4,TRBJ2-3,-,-,TGTGCCAGCACCAGGCCCAGTGAAGCAGATACGCAGTATTTT,CASTRPSEADTQYF
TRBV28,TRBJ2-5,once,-,TGTGCCAGCCAAGGGACCGTTTTTGTAGAGACCCAGTACTTC,CASQGTVFVETQYF
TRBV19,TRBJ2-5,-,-,TGTGCCAGTAGTATAGATCGGGGGCTAGAGGAGGAGACCCAGTACTTC,CASSIDRGLEEETQYF
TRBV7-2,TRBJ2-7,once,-,TGTGCCAGCAGCTTGAGTACAGAAGAGCAGTACTTC,CASSLSTEEQYF